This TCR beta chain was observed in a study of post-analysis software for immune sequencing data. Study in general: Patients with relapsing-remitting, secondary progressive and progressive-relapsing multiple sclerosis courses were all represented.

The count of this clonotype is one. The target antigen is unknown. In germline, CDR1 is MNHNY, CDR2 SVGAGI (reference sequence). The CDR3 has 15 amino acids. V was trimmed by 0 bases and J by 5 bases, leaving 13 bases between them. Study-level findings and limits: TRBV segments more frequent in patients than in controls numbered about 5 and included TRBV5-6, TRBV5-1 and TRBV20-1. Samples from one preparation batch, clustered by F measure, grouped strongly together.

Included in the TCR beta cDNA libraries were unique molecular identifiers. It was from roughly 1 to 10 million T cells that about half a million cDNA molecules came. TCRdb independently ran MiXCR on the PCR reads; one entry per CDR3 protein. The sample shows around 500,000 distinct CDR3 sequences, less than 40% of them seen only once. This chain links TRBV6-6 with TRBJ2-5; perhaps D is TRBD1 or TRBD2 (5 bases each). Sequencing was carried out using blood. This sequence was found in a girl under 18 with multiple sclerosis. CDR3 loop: CASSYSAGDAETQYF. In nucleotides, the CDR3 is TGTGCCAGCAGTTACTCGGCCGGGGACGCGGAGACCCAGTACTTC.